This T cell receptor (beta chain) comes out of a study of OX40 agonist ivuxolimab in advanced cancers. V gave up 1 base and J gave up 7 bases, with 5 bases separating them. CDR1 and CDR2 from the germline V gene are SNHLY and FYNNEI. The CDR3 loop spans 12 amino acids. TCRdb's copy holds only in-frame clones and misses some; the assay was immunoSEQ multiplex PCR. In the table there are over 65,000 clones, less than 85% of which are singletons. The specimen was CD4+ or CD8+ T cells sorted from blood, collected in a trial of the OX40 agonist ivuxolimab. The chain carries TRBV2 and TRBJ1-5; the D is unclear. The sequence was collected from an adult with an advanced solid tumor such as melanoma, head and neck, liver or kidney cancer. The CDR3 nucleotides read TGTGCCAGCAGTGAAGACACGCAGCCCCAGCATTTT. Translating it yields CASSEDTQPQHF.